The entry below gives a single TCR beta chain sequence along with its context. The antigen is unknown. CDR1 is SEHNR, CDR2 FQNEAQ, per germline (reference sequence). There are 14 residues in the CDR3. This entry is derived from a study of blood T cells in healthy people across ages. Study-level points and caveats: Per million T cells, TCR beta diversity dropped about linearly as age rose.

Using a J-beta primer mix together with a sample-barcoded 5' primer, a second PCR was run for roughly 6 to 11 cycles. Any given sample supplied a minimum of 2.5 million CDR3-containing paired-end reads. Each CDR3 protein is one row after TCRdb ran MiXCR on the 5' RACE reads. This sample has about 800,000 distinct CDR3 sequences, with around a quarter found just once. These same records also appear under a second study, on T cells of mothers and their children. Per that paper: In each mother, TCR beta CDR3 reads exceeded 8.5 million; in each child, they numbered approximately 3 million. Researchers report slightly higher, though non-significant, overlap in related mother-child pairs than in unrelated pairs.

The sample consisted of blood. The clonotype comes from a boy younger than 18 in good health. The J gene is TRBJ2-7, the V gene TRBV7-9; 7 nucleotides match TRBD2. The DNA matches TRBJ2-1 better at its end, which makes the J call doubtful. The CDR3 is CASSPPAASGQQFF. The CDR3 nucleotides are TGTGCCAGCAGCCCGCCGGCGGCTAGCGGACAGCAGTTCTTC.